This T cell receptor beta chain was sequenced in a study of siplizumab effects on memory and regulatory T cells. The CDR3 has 14 residues. The ends lost 4 bases at V and 5 bases at J; junction bases unmatched: 7. Germline CDR1 SGHNT, CDR2 YYREEE (reference sequence). Here immunoSEQ multiplex PCR was the method, and the copy in TCRdb shows in-frame clones only, minus some. The repertoire consists of 90,000 to 110,000 clones, with just over 90% occurring once and the leading ten covering 0.65% to 0.9%. Specimen: Tregs sorted from blood. This clonotype was obtained from a human donor in good health. The gene calls are TRBV5-4 and TRBJ2-5; 8 bases match TRBD2. Written as DNA, the CDR3 is TGTGCCAGCAGCCCCGGGGGGGAGCGGGAGACCCAGTACTTC. It is translated as CASSPGGERETQYF.